This T cell receptor beta chain derives from a study of Ad26.COV2.S vaccination and SARS-CoV-2 variants. The wider study: Donor got 5x10^10 or 1x10^11 viral particles of Ad26.COV2.S. Study-wide results and limits: A substantial breadth of spike-specific CD8+ and CD4+ T cell responses after vaccination has been reported. Those who received the vaccine showed greater spike-specific TCR breadth than those given placebo.

CDR1 and CDR2 from the germline V gene are MDHEN and SYDVKM. CDR3 length: 13 amino acids. Trimming took off 2 bases at V and 4 bases at J, with 8 bases between the two ends. Treatment described: 19 received Ad26.COV2.S at low or high dose, single or two shots; about 5 received placebo; per-sample allocation not given. Collection of the samples took place on day 63 after the first injection of vaccine or placebo. An adult aged 18-55 years in Boston served as the donor. Produced via immunoSEQ multiplex PCR; TCRdb's table is partial and in-frame only. In the table there are approximately 240,000 clones, over 75% of which are singletons. As to this clone: Its antigen is currently unknown.

This receptor was obtained from a person between 18 and 59 years old who received the Ad26.COV2.S COVID-19 vaccine or a placebo. The material was peripheral blood, obtained in a trial of Ad26.COV2.S vaccine versus placebo. This chain uses TRBV28 with TRBJ2-5; D unclear. DNA of the CDR3: TGTGCCAGCAGTTTAACCCGGCGAGAGACCCAGTACTTC. Translation: CASSLTRRETQYF. The full variable domain, completed using reference TRBV28 and TRBJ2-5, is DVKVTQSSRYLVKRTGEKVFLECVQDMDHENMFWYRQDPGLGLRLIYFSYDVKMKEKGDIPEGYSVSREKKERFSLILESASTNQTSMYLCASSLTRRETQYFGPGTRLLVL.